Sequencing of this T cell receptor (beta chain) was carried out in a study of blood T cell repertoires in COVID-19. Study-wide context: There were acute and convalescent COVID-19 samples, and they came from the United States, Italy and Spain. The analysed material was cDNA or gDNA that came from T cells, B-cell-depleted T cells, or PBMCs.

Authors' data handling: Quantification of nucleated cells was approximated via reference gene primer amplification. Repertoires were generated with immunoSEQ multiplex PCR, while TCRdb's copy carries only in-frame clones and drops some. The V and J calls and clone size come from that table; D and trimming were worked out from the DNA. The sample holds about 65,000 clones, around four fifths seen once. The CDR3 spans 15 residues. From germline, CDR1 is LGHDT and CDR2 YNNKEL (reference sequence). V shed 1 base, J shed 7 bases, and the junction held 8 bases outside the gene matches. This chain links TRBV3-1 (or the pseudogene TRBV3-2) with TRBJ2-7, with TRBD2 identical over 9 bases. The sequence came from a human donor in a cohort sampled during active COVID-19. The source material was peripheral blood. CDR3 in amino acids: CASSQALAGLGEQYF. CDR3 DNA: TGTGCCAGCAGCCAAGCCCTAGCGGGGTTGGGGGAGCAGTACTTC.